The 16 T cell receptor beta chains below all came from one sample that was sequenced in a study of blood T cell repertoires in COVID-19. Method: immunoSEQ multiplex PCR; TCRdb's copy keeps in-frame clones and lacks some. The sample gives about 120,000 clones, 72% of which show up once; less than 10% is in the top ten. The sample taken for sequencing was peripheral blood. The receptors here all came from a woman aged 55 to 70 with acute or convalescent COVID-19.

This chain joins TRBV5-1 and TRBJ2-2; 8 bases line up with TRBD1. The CDR3 totals 16 residues. CDR1 is SGHRS and CDR2 is YFSETQ in the germline V gene. Trimming at V came to 4 bases and at J to 4 bases, leaving 9 bases not matched to a gene. This CDR3 is CASSLRAGGVTGELFF. In DNA, the CDR3 is TGCGCCAGCAGCCTGAGGGCAGGGGGCGTCACCGGGGAGCTGTTTTTT.

The chain carries TRBV5-1 and TRBJ2-3; tentative D call: TRBD2 (6 bases). With 5 bases removed from V and 6 bases from J, the gap between germline ends came to 19 bases. The CDR3 totals 15 residues. Germline V gene data show CDR1 as SGHRS and CDR2 as YFSETQ. CDR3: CASRPTSGSSDTQYF. CDR3 sequence (DNA): TGCGCCAGCAGGCCGACTAGTGGCAGTTCCGATACGCAGTATTTT.

This clone was picked up a small number of times. The chain employs TRBV15 and TRBJ1-4; no reliable D call. CDR1 and CDR2 (germline): LNHNV, YYDKDF (reference sequence). The CDR3 spans 16 residues. The V and J ends lost 1 base and 0 bases respectively, with 9 bases between them. CDR3 residues: CATSRAWAATNEKLFF. Written as DNA, the CDR3 is TGTGCCACCAGCAGAGCCTGGGCCGCAACTAATGAAAAACTGTTTTTT.

This clone was observed a few times. J is TRBJ1-1 and V is TRBV5-6, with unresolved D. Per germline, CDR1 SGHDT and CDR2 YYEEEE. Trimming removed 0 bases from V and 2 bases from J, with 8 bases in between. The CDR3 sequence is 14 residues long. The CDR3 DNA follows: TGTGCCAGCAGCTTGGGCACGGTTAACACTGAAGCTTTCTTT. It encodes CASSLGTVNTEAFF.

The J gene is TRBJ2-1, the V gene TRBV11-3, with D hard to call. The germline gives CDR1 SGHNT, CDR2 YENEEA. Trimming took 0 bases from V and 10 from J, leaving 10 bases between them. The CDR3 extends over 13 amino acids. The CDR3 DNA is TGTGCCAGCAGCTTAGATCGCGCGGAGGAGCAGTTCTTC. Its translation is CASSLDRAEEQFF. The variable domain in full, with the rest retrieved from reference TRBV11-3 and TRBJ2-1, is EAGVVQSPRYKIIEKKQPVAFWCNPISGHNTLYWYLQNLGQGPELLIRYENEEAVDDSQLPKDRFSAERLKGVDSTLKIQPAELGDSAVYLCASSLDRAEEQFFGPGTRLTVL.

This chain's CDR3 is CASSEDSHFSGNTIYF. In DNA, the CDR3 is TGCGCCAGCAGTGAAGACAGCCACTTCTCTGGAAACACCATATATTTT. The chain links TRBV10-2 to TRBJ1-3; D possibly corresponds to TRBD1 (5 bases). CDR3 size: 16 residues. Deletions cut 3 bases from V and 0 bases from J, with 12 bases between. The germline V gene has CDR1 WSHSY and CDR2 SAAADI.

The rearrangement joins TRBV7-3 to TRBJ2-4; possible D gene TRBD1, 5 bases. Germline V gene data show CDR1 as SGHTA and CDR2 as FQGTGA. Trimming pared 2 bases from V and 9 bases from J, leaving 11 bases between. This CDR3 has 13 residues. CDR3: CASSLDSKGIQYF. The CDR3 nucleotides are TGTGCCAGCAGCTTAGACAGCAAAGGCATTCAGTACTTC.

The V and J genes are TRBV29-1 and TRBJ2-7; a possible D gene is TRBD1 (6 bases). Trimming stripped 3 bases from V and 5 bases from J, with 11 bases between. Germline CDR1 is SQVTM and CDR2 is ANQGSEA. The CDR3 has 12 amino acids. The CDR3 nucleotides read TGCAGCGTTGAGAGGACAGCAGACGAGCAGTACTTC. Encoded protein: CSVERTADEQYF.

This clone was observed a handful of times. The chain combines TRBV28 with TRBJ1-1, with 7 bases matching TRBD1. V shed 10 bases and J 3 bases; nucleotides not matched to a gene: 5. This CDR3 contains 12 residues. Germline V gene data show CDR1 as MDHEN and CDR2 as SYDVKM. CDR3: CATEGADTEAFF. The CDR3 DNA reads as TGTGCCACAGAGGGGGCTGACACTGAAGCTTTCTTT.

This clone has only a few counts. V and J are TRBV9 and TRBJ2-4; a possible D gene is TRBD1 (6 bases). The ends were cut back, 3 bases at V and 4 bases at J, with 17 bases in the middle. The CDR3 consists of 16 residues. CDR1 and CDR2 (germline): SGDLS, YYNGEE. This CDR3 reads CASSASNRAEKNIQYF. CDR3 DNA: TGTGCCAGCAGCGCCTCCAACAGGGCGGAGAAAAACATTCAGTACTTC. Full variable domain (remainder filled in from reference TRBV9 and TRBJ2-4): DSGVTQTPKHLITATGQRVTLRCSPRSGDLSVYWYQQSLDQGLQFLIQYYNGEERAKGNILERFSAQQFPDLHSELNLSSLELGDSALYFCASSASNRAEKNIQYFGAGTRLSVL.

A few counts support this clone. One end of the junction does not line up with germline, which may come from a read error. The chain employs TRBV7-6 and TRBJ1-1; D is possibly TRBD1 (5 bases). Germline CDR1 and CDR2: SGHVS and FNYEAQ. The CDR3 is 14 residues long. CDR3 loop: CASSLGGKRTKAFF. The CDR3 DNA follows: TGTGCCAGCAGCCTGGGGGGGAAGCGCACTAAAGCTTTCTTT.

The gene calls are TRBV6-5 and TRBJ1-2; TRBD1 matches 10 bases. The CDR3 loop spans 15 amino acids. From germline, CDR1 is MNHEY and CDR2 SVGAGI. V shed 6 bases, J shed 8 bases, and the junction held 12 bases outside the gene matches. The DNA of the CDR3 is TGTGCCAGCAGGTCAACCGGGACAGGGGCCGGCGGCTACACCTTC. This sequence encodes CASRSTGTGAGGYTF.

Turning to this clone: At one boundary the junction diverges from the germline segment, which might be a read error. The V call is TRBV9, the J call TRBJ2-5; 8 nucleotides agree with TRBD2. CDR3 length: 15 residues. CDR1 SGDLS and CDR2 YYNGEE come from the germline V gene. In nucleotides, the CDR3 is TGTGCCAGCAGCGTAGCGGGGGGGGACCACGAGACCCAGTACTTC. This sequence encodes CASSVAGGDHETQYF.

The rearrangement links TRBV24-1 to TRBJ1-6, with TRBD1 as a possible D gene (5 bases). Trimming removed 1 base at V and 7 bases at J, with 10 bases between. The CDR3 runs to 15 residues. Germline values: CDR1 KGHDR, CDR2 SFDVKD. DNA for the CDR3: TGTGCCACCAGTGATTTCGAACAGGAAAATTCACCCCTCCACTTT. Its protein is CATSDFEQENSPLHF.

This clone was seen once. The J gene is TRBJ2-1, the V gene TRBV19; possibly TRBD2 for D (6 bases). From germline, CDR1 is LNHDA and CDR2 SQIVND (reference sequence). There are 16 residues in the CDR3. V was cut by 4 bases and J by 5 bases, with 18 bases left in between. The CDR3, as DNA: TGTGCCAGTAGTAAACGGGCGGGACCCGAACACAATGAGCAGTTCTTC. Protein product: CASSKRAGPEHNEQFF.

V and J are TRBV7-9 and TRBJ1-1; TRBD1 is a possible D gene (5 bases). The germline CDR1 and CDR2 sequences are SEHNR and FQNEAQ (reference sequence). Trimming left V 1 base short and J 8 bases short, with 8 bases between. The CDR3 is 12 residues long. This chain's CDR3 is CASSLEAGEAFF. CDR3 DNA sequence: TGTGCCAGCAGCTTAGAGGCAGGGGAAGCTTTCTTT.